This entry lists 26 T cell receptor beta chains sequenced from one sample in a study of shared clonotypes between healthy human individuals. Profiling relied on immunoSEQ multiplex PCR, and the TCRdb table lists in-frame clones only, not all of them. The data hold under 2,500,000 clones, with approximately 94% observed a single time. Sequencing was performed on naive CD4+ T cells sorted from blood. The sample's subset: CD45RA+ positively selected. Receptor source: a young man in good health.

The chain carries TRBV11-2 and TRBJ2-2; D call uncertain. V gave up 2 bases and J gave up 0 bases, with 7 bases separating them. The V gene's germline CDR1 is SGHAT and CDR2 FQNNGV. The CDR3 has 15 residues. CDR3 loop: CASSLLPANTGELFF. The CDR3 DNA follows: TGTGCCAGCAGCTTATTACCCGCGAACACCGGGGAGCTGTTTTTT. Using reference TRBV11-2 and TRBJ2-2 for the parts outside the CDR3, the full variable domain is EAGVAQSPRYKIIEKRQSVAFWCNPISGHATLYWYQQILGQGPKLLIQFQNNGVVDDSQLPKDRFSAERLKGVDSTLKIQPAKLEDSAVYLCASSLLPANTGELFFGEGSRLTVL.

This clone has just one count. This rearrangement joins TRBV6-1 to TRBJ1-1; D gene uncertain. Trimming pared 7 bases from V and 1 base from J, leaving 7 bases between. Looked up from germline, CDR1 is MNHNS and CDR2 is SASEGT. The CDR3 runs to 12 residues. For the CDR3, the DNA is TGTGCCAGCATGATCAAGAACACTGAAGCTTTCTTT. Protein sequence: CASMIKNTEAFF.

This clone was observed once. The chain has TRBV5-1 and TRBJ2-4, with 8 bases lining up with TRBD1. The germline V gene has CDR1 SGHRS and CDR2 YFSETQ. CDR3 length: 14 amino acids. V dropped 4 bases and J dropped 5; count of bases not matched to a gene: 5. The CDR3 DNA sequence: TGCGCCAGCAGCCTCAGGGGGCGCGAAAACATTCAGTACTTC. Its protein is CASSLRGRENIQYF.

The V call is TRBV7-9, the J call TRBJ2-3; D is undetermined. This CDR3 spans 13 amino acids. Per germline, CDR1 SEHNR and CDR2 FQNEAQ (reference sequence). Trimming took 1 base from V and 14 from J, leaving 16 bases between them. CDR3 residues: CASSLVKGALVYF. The CDR3 nucleotides read TGTGCCAGCAGCTTAGTTAAAGGCGCCCTAGTGTATTTT.

J is TRBJ1-1 and V is TRBV6-1; no definite D call. Deletions cut 2 bases from V and 7 bases from J, with 14 bases between. The germline gives CDR1 MNHNS, CDR2 SASEGT. The CDR3 length is 14 residues. The CDR3 nucleotides read TGTGCCAGCAGTGAACTTGCGATAACTCTTGAAGCTTTCTTT. The encoded protein is CASSELAITLEAFF.

This sequence joins TRBV5-1 and TRBJ2-5; D ambiguous. The V gene lost 4 bases and the J gene lost 1 base, with 8 bases spanning the gap. The CDR3 covers 13 residues. Germline V CDR1 and CDR2: SGHRS, YFSETQ. CDR3 nucleotide sequence: TGCGCCAGCAGCGTAGGGTCCCAAGAGACCCAGTACTTC. Amino acid sequence: CASSVGSQETQYF. Complete variable domain (other parts from reference TRBV5-1 and TRBJ2-5): KAGVTQTPRYLIKTRGQQVTLSCSPISGHRSVSWYQQTPGQGLQFLFEYFSETQRNKGNFPGRFSGRQFSNSRSEMNVSTLELGDSALYLCASSVGSQETQYFGPGTRLLVL.

The chain links TRBV2 to TRBJ2-5, with D possibly TRBD2 on 6 matching bases. This CDR3 is built from 16 residues. The germline V and J ends were trimmed by 2 bases and 5 bases, with 18 bases remaining between them. CDR1 is SNHLY, CDR2 FYNNEI, per germline. The CDR3 is CASSEQGPREMETQYF. CDR3 bases: TGTGCCAGCAGTGAACAAGGGCCCCGGGAGATGGAGACCCAGTACTTC. Looking up the rest from reference TRBV2 and TRBJ2-5 gives the full variable domain: EPEVTQTPSHQVTQMGQEVILRCVPISNHLYFYWYRQILGQKVEFLVSFYNNEISEKSEIFDDQFSVERPDGSNFTLKIRSTKLEDSAMYFCASSEQGPREMETQYFGPGTRLLVL.

This chain joins TRBV30 and TRBJ2-7; D possibly matches TRBD1 or TRBD2 (7 bases each). CDR1 GTSNPN and CDR2 SVGIG come from the germline V gene (reference sequence). The CDR3 sequence is 11 residues long. Trimming pared 8 bases from V and 6 bases from J, leaving 14 bases between. CDR3 residues: CARDREGEQYF. The CDR3 region has the DNA TGTGCCCGCGACAGGGAGGGCGAGCAGTACTTC.

CDR3 sequence: CASSQDLGRAGETQYF. For the CDR3, the DNA is TGCGCCAGCAGCCAAGATCTGGGCAGGGCAGGCGAGACCCAGTACTTC. V and J are TRBV4-3 and TRBJ2-5; perhaps TRBD1 as D (5 bases). CDR1 is LGHNA, CDR2 YSLEER, per germline. With 0 bases removed from V and 5 bases from J, the gap between germline ends came to 16 bases. This CDR3 is built from 16 residues.

V is TRBV6-5 and J is TRBJ1-3; D perhaps matches TRBD1 (6 bases). The CDR3 length is 16 residues. Germline V gene lookup returns CDR1 MNHEY and CDR2 SVGAGI. The V end lost 4 bases, the J end lost 0 bases, and 13 bases lay between the germline ends. This CDR3 is CASSSGSGASGNTIYF. The DNA of the CDR3 is TGTGCCAGCAGTTCAGGGTCGGGGGCCTCTGGAAACACCATATATTTT.

The V gene is TRBV7-2, the J gene TRBJ2-2; D not resolved. Trimming stripped 5 bases from V and 7 bases from J, with 8 bases between. Looked up from germline, CDR1 is SGHTA and CDR2 is FQGNSA. The CDR3 covers 12 residues. CDR3 coding DNA: TGTGCCAGCAGCCGGTTTGACGGGGAGCTGTTTTTT. Encoded protein: CASSRFDGELFF. The variable domain in full, with the rest retrieved from reference TRBV7-2 and TRBJ2-2, is GAGVSQSPSNKVTEKGKDVELRCDPISGHTALYWYRQSLGQGLEFLIYFQGNSAPDKSGLPSDRFSAERTGGSVSTLTIQRTQQEDSAVYLCASSRFDGELFFGEGSRLTVL.

The J gene is TRBJ2-1, the V gene TRBV9, with TRBD1 identical over 7 bases. Germline V lookup: CDR1 SGDLS, CDR2 YYNGEE. The V segment lost 4 bases and the J segment 6 bases; nucleotides outside the gene matches: 13. The CDR3 length is 16 residues. The CDR3 DNA is TGTGCCAGCAGCCCCAGGACAGGAAGCATGCTCAATGAGCAGTTCTTC. Protein product: CASSPRTGSMLNEQFF.

This clone appeared a few times. In the same sample, other DNA sequences code for this CDR3. The chain has TRBV30 and TRBJ1-5; a weak D match, TRBD1 (6 bases). The CDR3 has 14 amino acids. V gave up 0 bases and J gave up 1 base, with 7 bases separating them. From germline, CDR1 is GTSNPN and CDR2 SVGIG (reference sequence). In DNA form, the CDR3 reads TGTGCCTGGAGTGTTGGACAGAGCAATCAGCCCCAGCATTTT. It translates to CAWSVGQSNQPQHF.

The chain links TRBV13 to TRBJ2-5; 12 bases are shared with TRBD1. The CDR3 loop spans 19 amino acids. Germline CDR1 and CDR2: PRHDT and FYEKMQ (reference sequence). Trimming removed 2 bases from V and 2 bases from J; junction bases left unmatched: 12. The CDR3 DNA reads as TGTGCCAGCAGCTTAATGTCGGGACAGGGGGCGCAGGTTCAAGAGACCCAGTACTTC. It specifies CASSLMSGQGAQVQETQYF. Full variable domain (remainder filled in from reference TRBV13 and TRBJ2-5): AAGVIQSPRHLIKEKRETATLKCYPIPRHDTVYWYQQGPGQDPQFLISFYEKMQSDKGSIPDRFSAQQFSDYHSELNMSSLELGDSALYFCASSLMSGQGAQVQETQYFGPGTRLLVL.

The V and J genes are TRBV5-1 and TRBJ1-2; 11 bases fit TRBD1. J lost 3 bases, V lost 4 bases, and 11 bases had no gene match. CDR1 is SGHRS, CDR2 YFSETQ, per germline. This CDR3 region has 17 residues. The CDR3 sequence is CASSRGQGALDDYGYTF. The CDR3 nucleotides are TGCGCCAGCAGCCGAGGACAGGGGGCCTTAGATGACTATGGCTACACCTTC.

The J gene is TRBJ2-3, the V gene TRBV6-1; D is uncertain. Trimming removed 2 bases from V and 3 bases from J, with 3 bases in between. The CDR3 has 12 residues. Germline-derived CDR1 and CDR2 are MNHNS and SASEGT. The CDR3 DNA reads TGTGCCAGCAGTGAATGGACAGATACGCAGTATTTT. Translating it yields CASSEWTDTQYF.

V gene TRBV14 combines with J gene TRBJ2-1, with 7 positions matching TRBD2. V lost 0 bases to trimming and J lost 4 bases; unmatched junction nucleotides: 9. The CDR3 has 17 residues. Germline loops: CDR1 SGHDN, CDR2 FVKESK. The CDR3 loop is CASSQDPLAVPYNEQFF. The CDR3 DNA is TGTGCCAGCAGCCAAGATCCCCTAGCGGTACCGTACAATGAGCAGTTCTTC.

The rearrangement joins TRBV11-2 to TRBJ2-7, with 9 nucleotides matching TRBD1. This CDR3 contains 15 residues. The V and J ends lost 1 base and 2 bases, in that order; junction bases with no gene match: 3. Germline V CDR1 and CDR2: SGHAT, FQNNGV. The CDR3 DNA reads TGTGCCAGCAGCTTAGGTCGACAGGGGGCCTACGAGCAGTACTTC. Residues: CASSLGRQGAYEQYF.

The rearrangement links TRBV11-2 to TRBJ2-7; 9 bases agree with TRBD2. The germline V gene has CDR1 SGHAT and CDR2 FQNNGV. V was pared by 1 base and J by 4 bases, with 14 bases of the junction left unmatched. This CDR3 spans 18 amino acids. The CDR3 spells CASSLGVGSVAGVYEQYF. In DNA form, the CDR3 reads TGTGCCAGCAGCTTAGGAGTTGGTTCGGTAGCGGGAGTGTACGAGCAGTACTTC. Looking up the rest from reference TRBV11-2 and TRBJ2-7 gives the full variable domain: EAGVAQSPRYKIIEKRQSVAFWCNPISGHATLYWYQQILGQGPKLLIQFQNNGVVDDSQLPKDRFSAERLKGVDSTLKIQPAKLEDSAVYLCASSLGVGSVAGVYEQYFGPGTRLTVT.

The CDR3 protein is CASSPRQAPYNEQFF. CDR3 bases: TGTGCCAGCAGCCCGCGTCAGGCTCCCTACAATGAGCAGTTCTTC. The V call is TRBV7-2, the J call TRBJ2-1; no definite D call. V lost 5 bases and J lost 2, with 13 bases in between. The CDR3 runs to 15 residues. Germline-derived CDR1 and CDR2 are SGHTA and FQGNSA. The entire variable domain, with the rest obtained from reference TRBV7-2 and TRBJ2-1, is as follows: GAGVSQSPSNKVTEKGKDVELRCDPISGHTALYWYRQSLGQGLEFLIYFQGNSAPDKSGLPSDRFSAERTGGSVSTLTIQRTQQEDSAVYLCASSPRQAPYNEQFFGPGTRLTVL.

The chain links TRBV6-5 to TRBJ2-3; 9 bases line up with TRBD2. The CDR3 covers 15 residues. V lost 6 bases, J lost 1 base, and 5 bases stayed unmatched. Per germline, CDR1 MNHEY and CDR2 SVGAGI. CDR3 sequence reads: CASRLGLARTDTQYF. The CDR3 coding sequence is TGTGCCAGCAGACTCGGACTAGCGCGCACAGATACGCAGTATTTT.

The genes are TRBV5-6 and TRBJ1-6, with 7 nucleotides matching TRBD1. V lost 1 base, J lost 7 bases, and 5 bases stayed unmatched. From germline, CDR1 is SGHDT and CDR2 YYEEEE. The CDR3 is 15 amino acids. The CDR3, as DNA: TGTGCCAGCAGCTTGAATAGGGGGCAGAATTCACCCCTCCACTTT. Its translation is CASSLNRGQNSPLHF.

The chain recombines TRBV28 with TRBJ1-1; D unresolved. V lost 6 bases, J lost 2 bases, and 13 bases lay in between. Looked up from germline, CDR1 is MDHEN and CDR2 is SYDVKM. The CDR3 has 14 amino acids. The CDR3 DNA reads as TGTGCCAGCAGACTAGGACTGCCCAACACTGAAGCTTTCTTT. Protein product: CASRLGLPNTEAFF.

The chain links TRBV2 to TRBJ2-1, with TRBD1 matching 7 bases. After removal of 3 bases from V and 6 bases from J, the junction contained 5 bases not matched to a gene. CDR1 and CDR2 from the germline V gene are SNHLY and FYNNEI. CDR3 size: 14 residues. CDR3 region: CASSDDRAGNEQFF. For the CDR3, the DNA is TGTGCCAGCAGTGACGACAGGGCAGGCAATGAGCAGTTCTTC. Full variable domain (remainder filled in from reference TRBV2 and TRBJ2-1): EPEVTQTPSHQVTQMGQEVILRCVPISNHLYFYWYRQILGQKVEFLVSFYNNEISEKSEIFDDQFSVERPDGSNFTLKIRSTKLEDSAMYFCASSDDRAGNEQFFGPGTRLTVL.

The J gene is TRBJ1-2, the V gene TRBV27, with a weak D call TRBD1 (6 bases). The germline V gene encodes CDR1 MNHEY and CDR2 SMNVEV (reference sequence). V lost 6 bases and J lost 8, with 16 bases in between. This CDR3 spans 13 amino acids. CDR3 sequence: CASRGAGAGGYTF. In DNA, the CDR3 is TGTGCCAGCAGGGGCGCAGGGGCTGGGGGCTACACCTTC.

The rearrangement links TRBV5-6 to TRBJ1-3; D is ambiguous. Trimming took 0 bases from V and 0 from J, leaving 10 bases between them. The CDR3 is 16 residues long. Germline V gene sequence: CDR1 SGHDT, CDR2 YYEEEE. The CDR3 bases are TGTGCCAGCAGCTTGGTCGCCCAGAGCTCTGGAAACACCATATATTTT. It translates to CASSLVAQSSGNTIYF.